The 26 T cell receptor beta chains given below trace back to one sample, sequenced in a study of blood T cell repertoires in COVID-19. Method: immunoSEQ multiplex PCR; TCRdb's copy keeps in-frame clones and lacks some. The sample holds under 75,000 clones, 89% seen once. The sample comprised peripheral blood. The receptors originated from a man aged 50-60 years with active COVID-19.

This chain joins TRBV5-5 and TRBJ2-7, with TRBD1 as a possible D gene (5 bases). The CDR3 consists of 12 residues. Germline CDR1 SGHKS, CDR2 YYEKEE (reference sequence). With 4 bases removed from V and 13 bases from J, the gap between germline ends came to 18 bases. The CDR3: CASSPQGPRIYF. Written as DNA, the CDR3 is TGTGCCAGCAGCCCCCAGGGCCCACGGATCTACTTC.

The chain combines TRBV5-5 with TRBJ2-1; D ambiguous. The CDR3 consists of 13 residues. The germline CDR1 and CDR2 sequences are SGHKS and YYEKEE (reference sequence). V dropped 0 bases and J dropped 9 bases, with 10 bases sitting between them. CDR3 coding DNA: TGTGCCAGCAGCTTGGCTGCGAAGCTTGAGCAGTTCTTC. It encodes CASSLAAKLEQFF.

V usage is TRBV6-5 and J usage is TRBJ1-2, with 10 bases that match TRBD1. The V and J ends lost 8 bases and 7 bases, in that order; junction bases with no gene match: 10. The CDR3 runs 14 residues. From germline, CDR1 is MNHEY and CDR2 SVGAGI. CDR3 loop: CASRPDRGLSGYTF. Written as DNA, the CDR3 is TGTGCCAGCCGACCTGACAGGGGGCTGTCTGGCTACACCTTC.

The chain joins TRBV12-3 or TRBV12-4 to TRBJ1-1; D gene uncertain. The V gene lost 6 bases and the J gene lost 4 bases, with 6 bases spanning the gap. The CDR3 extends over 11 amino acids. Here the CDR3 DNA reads TGTGCCAGCAGAGACATCACTGAAGCTTTCTTT. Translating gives CASRDITEAFF.

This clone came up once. The CDR3 nucleotides read TGTGCCAGCAGCGTAGCGCCAGCGCCCAATGAGCAGTTCTTC. Translated: CASSVAPAPNEQFF. The chain combines TRBV9 with TRBJ2-1; no reliable D call. The V end lost 0 bases, the J end lost 6 bases, and 10 bases lay between the germline ends. Germline V gene data show CDR1 as SGDLS and CDR2 as YYNGEE. CDR3 size: 14 residues. The entire variable domain, with the rest obtained from reference TRBV9 and TRBJ2-1, is as follows: DSGVTQTPKHLITATGQRVTLRCSPRSGDLSVYWYQQSLDQGLQFLIQYYNGEERAKGNILERFSAQQFPDLHSELNLSSLELGDSALYFCASSVAPAPNEQFFGPGTRLTVL.

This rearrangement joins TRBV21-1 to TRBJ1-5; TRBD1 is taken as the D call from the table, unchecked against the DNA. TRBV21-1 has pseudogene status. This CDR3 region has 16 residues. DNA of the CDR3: TGTGCCAGCAGCAGCCATGGGGGACAGGGCAATCAGCCCCAGCATTTT. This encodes CASSSHGGQGNQPQHF.

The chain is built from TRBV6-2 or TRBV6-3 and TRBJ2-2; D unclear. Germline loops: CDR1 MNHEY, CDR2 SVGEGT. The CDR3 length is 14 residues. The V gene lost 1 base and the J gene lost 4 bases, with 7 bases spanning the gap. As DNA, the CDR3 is TGTGCCAGCAGTTACTGGCCCACCACCGGGGAGCTGTTTTTT. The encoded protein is CASSYWPTTGELFF.

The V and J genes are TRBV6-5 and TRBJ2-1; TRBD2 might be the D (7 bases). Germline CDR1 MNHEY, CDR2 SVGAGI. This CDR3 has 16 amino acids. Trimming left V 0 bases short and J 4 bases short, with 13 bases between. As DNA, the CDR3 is TGTGCCAGCAGTTACTCGGGTGGGGGGGCGTACAATGAGCAGTTCTTC. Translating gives CASSYSGGGAYNEQFF.

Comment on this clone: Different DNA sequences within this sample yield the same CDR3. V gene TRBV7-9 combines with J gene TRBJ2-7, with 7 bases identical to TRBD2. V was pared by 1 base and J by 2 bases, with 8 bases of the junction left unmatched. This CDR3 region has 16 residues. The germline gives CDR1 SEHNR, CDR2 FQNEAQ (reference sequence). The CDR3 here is CASSLGDTSETYEQYF. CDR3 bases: TGTGCCAGCAGCTTAGGAGACACTAGCGAAACCTACGAGCAGTACTTC.

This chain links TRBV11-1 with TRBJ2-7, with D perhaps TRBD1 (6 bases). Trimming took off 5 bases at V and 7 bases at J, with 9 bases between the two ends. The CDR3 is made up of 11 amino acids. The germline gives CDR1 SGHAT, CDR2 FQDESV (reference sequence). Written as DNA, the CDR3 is TGTGCCAGCAGCAACAGGGTAGAGCAGTACTTC. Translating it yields CASSNRVEQYF.

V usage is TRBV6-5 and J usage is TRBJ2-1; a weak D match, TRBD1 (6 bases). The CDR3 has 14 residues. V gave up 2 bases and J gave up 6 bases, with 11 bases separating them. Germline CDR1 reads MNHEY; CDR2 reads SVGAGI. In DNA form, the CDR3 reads TGTGCCAGCAGTTACGAGGGGGTCGGCAATGAGCAGTTCTTC. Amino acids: CASSYEGVGNEQFF.

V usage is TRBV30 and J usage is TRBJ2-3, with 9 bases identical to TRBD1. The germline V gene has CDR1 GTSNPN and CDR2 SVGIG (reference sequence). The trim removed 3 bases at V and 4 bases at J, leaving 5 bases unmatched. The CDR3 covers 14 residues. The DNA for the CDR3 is TGTGCCTGGAGGAGGGGACAGGGAGCAGATACGCAGTATTTT. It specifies CAWRRGQGADTQYF.

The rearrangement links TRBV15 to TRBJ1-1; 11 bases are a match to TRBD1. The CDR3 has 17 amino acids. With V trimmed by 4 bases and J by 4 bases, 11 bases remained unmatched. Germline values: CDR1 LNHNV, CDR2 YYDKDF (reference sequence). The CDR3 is CATSTGPDRGRPTEAFF. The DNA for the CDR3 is TGTGCCACCAGCACAGGACCGGACAGGGGGCGCCCCACTGAAGCTTTCTTT.

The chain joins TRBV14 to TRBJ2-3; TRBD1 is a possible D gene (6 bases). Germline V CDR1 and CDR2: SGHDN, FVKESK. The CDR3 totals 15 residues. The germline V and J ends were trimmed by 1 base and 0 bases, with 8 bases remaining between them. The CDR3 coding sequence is TGTGCCAGCAGCCAAGGGGACACAAGCACAGATACGCAGTATTTT. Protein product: CASSQGDTSTDTQYF. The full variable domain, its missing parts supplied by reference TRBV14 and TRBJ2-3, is EAGVTQFPSHSVIEKGQTVTLRCDPISGHDNLYWYRRVMGKEIKFLLHFVKESKQDESGMPNNRFLAERTGGTYSTLKVQPAELEDSGVYFCASSQGDTSTDTQYFGPGTRLTVL.

The DNA of the CDR3 is TGCGCCAGCAGCTCCGGGACAGGGCTGGTTGAGCAGTTCTTC. The encoded protein is CASSSGTGLVEQFF. The V and J genes are TRBV5-1 and TRBJ2-1; 9 bases align to TRBD1. J lost 9 bases, V lost 3 bases, and 7 bases had no gene match. From germline, CDR1 is SGHRS and CDR2 YFSETQ. The length of the CDR3 is 14 residues.

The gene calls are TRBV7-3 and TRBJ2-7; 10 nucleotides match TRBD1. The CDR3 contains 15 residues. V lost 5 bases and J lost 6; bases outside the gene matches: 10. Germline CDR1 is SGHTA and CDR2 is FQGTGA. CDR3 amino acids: CASSPARDRGSEQYF. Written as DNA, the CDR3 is TGTGCCAGCAGCCCGGCGCGGGACAGGGGTAGCGAGCAGTACTTC. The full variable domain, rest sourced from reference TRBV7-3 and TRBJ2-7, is GAGVSQTPSNKVTEKGKYVELRCDPISGHTALYWYRQSLGQGPEFLIYFQGTGAADDSGLPNDRFFAVRPEGSVSTLKIQRTERGDSAVYLCASSPARDRGSEQYFGPGTRLTVT.

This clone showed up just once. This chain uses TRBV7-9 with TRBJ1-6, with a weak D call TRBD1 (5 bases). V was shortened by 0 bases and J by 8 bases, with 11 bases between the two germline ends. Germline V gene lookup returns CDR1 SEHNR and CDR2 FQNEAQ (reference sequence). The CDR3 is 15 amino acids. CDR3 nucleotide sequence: TGTGCCAGCAGCTTAGCGCAGGGTCCCTATTCACCCCTCCACTTT. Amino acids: CASSLAQGPYSPLHF.

The CDR3 region is CASSLSRGQYSYEQYF. CDR3 bases: TGTGCCAGCAGCTTAAGTCGGGGACAGTACTCCTACGAGCAGTACTTC. V gene TRBV11-2 combines with J gene TRBJ2-7; 7 nucleotides match TRBD1. The germline V gene encodes CDR1 SGHAT and CDR2 FQNNGV. The CDR3 runs to 16 residues. The ends lost 2 bases at V and 0 bases at J; junction bases unmatched: 7.

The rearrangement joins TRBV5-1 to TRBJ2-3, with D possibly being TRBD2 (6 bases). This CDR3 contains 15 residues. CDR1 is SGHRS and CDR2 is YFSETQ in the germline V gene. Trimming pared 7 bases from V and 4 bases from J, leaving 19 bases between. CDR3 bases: TGCGCCAGCCGCTCGGGGCCCACGGGGGCAGATACGCAGTATTTT. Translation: CASRSGPTGADTQYF.

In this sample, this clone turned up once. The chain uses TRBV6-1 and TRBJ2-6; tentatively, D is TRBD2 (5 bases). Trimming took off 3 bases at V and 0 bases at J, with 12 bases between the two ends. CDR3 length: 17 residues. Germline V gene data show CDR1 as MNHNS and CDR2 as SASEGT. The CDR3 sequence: CASSEAGLNSGANVLTF. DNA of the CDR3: TGTGCCAGCAGTGAGGCGGGCCTAAACTCTGGGGCCAACGTCCTGACTTTC.

CDR3 sequence: CASSQSRANTGELFF. As DNA, the CDR3 is TGTGCCAGCAGCCAGAGCAGGGCGAACACCGGGGAGCTGTTTTTT. The genes are TRBV14 and TRBJ2-2; D perhaps matches TRBD1 (5 bases). Germline-derived CDR1 and CDR2 are SGHDN and FVKESK. The CDR3 runs 15 residues. Trimming removed 3 bases at V and 0 bases at J, with 8 bases between.

Here the CDR3 DNA reads TGTGCCAGCAGTTCCCCGAGGGGGGGGGCTGGAAACACCATATATTTT. It is translated as CASSSPRGGAGNTIYF. J is TRBJ1-3 and V is TRBV28, with a tentative D call TRBD1 (6 bases). This CDR3 comprises 16 residues. Trimming shortened V by 4 bases and J by 2 bases, and 15 bases separated the two germline ends. CDR1 MDHEN and CDR2 SYDVKM come from the germline V gene.

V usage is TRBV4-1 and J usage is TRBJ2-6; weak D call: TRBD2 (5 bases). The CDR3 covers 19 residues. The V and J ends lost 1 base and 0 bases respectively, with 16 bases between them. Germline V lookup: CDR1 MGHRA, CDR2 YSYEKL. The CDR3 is CASSQGRGGRNSGANVLTF. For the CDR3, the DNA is TGCGCCAGCAGCCAAGGACGGGGTGGCAGGAACTCTGGGGCCAACGTCCTGACTTTC.

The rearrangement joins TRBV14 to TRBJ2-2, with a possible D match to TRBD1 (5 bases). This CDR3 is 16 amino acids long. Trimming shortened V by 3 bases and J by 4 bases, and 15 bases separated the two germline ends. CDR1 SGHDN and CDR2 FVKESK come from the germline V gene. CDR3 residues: CASSQVSWGGTGELFF. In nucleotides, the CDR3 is TGTGCCAGCAGCCAGGTTTCGTGGGGCGGCACCGGGGAGCTGTTTTTT.

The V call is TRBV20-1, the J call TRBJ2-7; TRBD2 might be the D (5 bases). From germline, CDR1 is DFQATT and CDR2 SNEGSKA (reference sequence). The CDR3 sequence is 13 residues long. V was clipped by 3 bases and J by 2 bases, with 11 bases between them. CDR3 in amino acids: CSASISGTYEQYF. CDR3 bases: TGCAGTGCTAGTATAAGCGGAACCTACGAGCAGTACTTC.

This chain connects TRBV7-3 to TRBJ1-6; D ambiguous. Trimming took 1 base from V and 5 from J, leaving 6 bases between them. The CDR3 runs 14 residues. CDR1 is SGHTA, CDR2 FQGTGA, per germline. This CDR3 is CASSLNGNNSPLHF. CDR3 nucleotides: TGTGCCAGCAGCTTAAATGGCAATAATTCACCCCTCCACTTT.